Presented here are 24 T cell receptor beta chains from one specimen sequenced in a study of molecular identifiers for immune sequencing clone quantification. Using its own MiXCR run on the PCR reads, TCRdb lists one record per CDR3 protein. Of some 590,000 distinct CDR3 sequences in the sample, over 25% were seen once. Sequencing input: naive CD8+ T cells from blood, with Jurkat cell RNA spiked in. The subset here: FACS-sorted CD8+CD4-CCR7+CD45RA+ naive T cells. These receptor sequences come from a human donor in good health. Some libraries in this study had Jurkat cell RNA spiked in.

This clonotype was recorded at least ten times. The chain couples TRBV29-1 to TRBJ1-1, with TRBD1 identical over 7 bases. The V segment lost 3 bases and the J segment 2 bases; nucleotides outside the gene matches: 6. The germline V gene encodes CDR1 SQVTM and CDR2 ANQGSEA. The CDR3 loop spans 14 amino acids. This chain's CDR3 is CSVDMVGGNTEAFF. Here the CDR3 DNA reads TGCAGCGTTGATATGGTAGGGGGCAACACTGAAGCTTTCTTT.

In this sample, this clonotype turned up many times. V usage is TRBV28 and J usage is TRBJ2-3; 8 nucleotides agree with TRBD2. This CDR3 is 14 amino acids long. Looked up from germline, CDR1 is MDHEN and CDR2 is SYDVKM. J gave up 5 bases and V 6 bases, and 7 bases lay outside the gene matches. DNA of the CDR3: TGTGCCAGCAGCTCTACTAGCGGTCAAGATACGCAGTATTTT. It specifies CASSSTSGQDTQYF.

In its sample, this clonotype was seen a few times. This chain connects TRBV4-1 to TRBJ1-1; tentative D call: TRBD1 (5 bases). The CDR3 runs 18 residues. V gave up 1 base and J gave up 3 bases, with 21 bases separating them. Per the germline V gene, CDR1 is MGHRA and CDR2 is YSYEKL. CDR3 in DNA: TGCGCCAGCAGCCAAGTTCTGGGGCTGATTGAGCGGCACACTGAAGCTTTCTTT. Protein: CASSQVLGLIERHTEAFF.

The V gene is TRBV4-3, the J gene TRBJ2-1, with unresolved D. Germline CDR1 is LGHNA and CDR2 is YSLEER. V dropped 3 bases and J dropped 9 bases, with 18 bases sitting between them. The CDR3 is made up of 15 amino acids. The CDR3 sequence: CASSQRGQAYGEQFF. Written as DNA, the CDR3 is TGCGCCAGCAGCCAGCGCGGTCAGGCCTACGGTGAGCAGTTCTTC.

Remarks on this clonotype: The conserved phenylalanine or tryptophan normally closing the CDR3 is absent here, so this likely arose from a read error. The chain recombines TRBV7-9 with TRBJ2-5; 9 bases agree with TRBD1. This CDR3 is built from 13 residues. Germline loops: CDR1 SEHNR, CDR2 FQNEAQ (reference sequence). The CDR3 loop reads CASSETGGEPQYS. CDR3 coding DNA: TGTGCCAGCAGCGAGACAGGGGGAGAGCCCCAGTACTCC.

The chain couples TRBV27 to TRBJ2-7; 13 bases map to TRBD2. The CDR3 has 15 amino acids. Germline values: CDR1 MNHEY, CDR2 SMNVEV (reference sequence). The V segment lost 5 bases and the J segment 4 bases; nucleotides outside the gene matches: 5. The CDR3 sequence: CASSPGTSGVYEQYF. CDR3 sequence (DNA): TGTGCCAGCAGTCCGGGGACTAGCGGGGTTTACGAGCAGTACTTC.

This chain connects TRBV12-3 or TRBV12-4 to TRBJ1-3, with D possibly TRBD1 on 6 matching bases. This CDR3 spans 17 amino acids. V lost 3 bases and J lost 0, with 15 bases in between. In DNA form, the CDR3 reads TGTGCCAGCAGTTTGTATCGACAGGCCCGCTCTGGAAACACCATATATTTT. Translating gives CASSLYRQARSGNTIYF.

The CDR3 coding sequence is TGTGCCAGCAGCCCAGGGTTGGACGTTCTCCACTTT. It yields the protein CASSPGLDVLHF. The gene calls are TRBV28 and TRBJ1-6; the D gene is possibly TRBD1 (5 bases). The CDR3 runs to 12 residues. The germline CDR1 and CDR2 sequences are MDHEN and SYDVKM. The ends were cut back, 6 bases at V and 16 bases at J, with 16 bases in the middle.

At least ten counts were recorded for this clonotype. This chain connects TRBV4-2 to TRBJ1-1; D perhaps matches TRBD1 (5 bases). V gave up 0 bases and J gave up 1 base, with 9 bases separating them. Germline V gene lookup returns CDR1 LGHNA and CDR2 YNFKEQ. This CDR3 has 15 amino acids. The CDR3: CASSQDSGPNTEAFF. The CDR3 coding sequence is TGTGCCAGCAGCCAAGATTCAGGGCCGAACACTGAAGCTTTCTTT.

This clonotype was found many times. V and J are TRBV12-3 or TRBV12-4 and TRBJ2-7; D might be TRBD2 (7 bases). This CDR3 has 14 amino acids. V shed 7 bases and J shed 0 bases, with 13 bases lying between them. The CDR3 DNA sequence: TGTGCCAGCACCTACGGGGGGCCCTCCTACGAGCAGTACTTC. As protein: CASTYGGPSYEQYF.

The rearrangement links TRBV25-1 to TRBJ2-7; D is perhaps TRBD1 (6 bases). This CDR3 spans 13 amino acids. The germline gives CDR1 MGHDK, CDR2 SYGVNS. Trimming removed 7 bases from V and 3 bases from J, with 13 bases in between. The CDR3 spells CASKEQGSYEQYF. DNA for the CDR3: TGTGCCAGCAAAGAACAGGGAAGCTACGAGCAGTACTTC.

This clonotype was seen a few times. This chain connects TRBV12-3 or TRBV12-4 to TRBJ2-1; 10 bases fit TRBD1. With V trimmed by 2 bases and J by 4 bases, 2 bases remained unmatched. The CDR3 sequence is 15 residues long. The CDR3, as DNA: TGTGCCAGCAGTTTAAGACAGGGGGCGTACAATGAGCAGTTCTTC. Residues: CASSLRQGAYNEQFF.

CDR3 DNA: TGTGCCACCCCACCCCCAGCGACAGGGGGGATGTTGGAGAACACTGAAGCTTTCTTT. It codes for CATPPPATGGMLENTEAFF. The chain recombines TRBV24-1 with TRBJ1-1, with 9 bases fitting TRBD1. This CDR3 has 19 amino acids. V shed 9 bases and J 1 base; nucleotides not matched to a gene: 20. Germline-derived CDR1 and CDR2 are KGHDR and SFDVKD.

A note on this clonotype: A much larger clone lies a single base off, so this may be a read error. The CDR3 protein is CGANPTGALGINIQYF. The CDR3 DNA is TGCGGTGCTAACCCGACAGGGGCCCTGGGCATAAACATTCAGTACTTC. The chain uses TRBV20-1 and TRBJ2-4; 8 bases line up with TRBD1. The CDR3 sequence is 16 residues long. Germline lookup yields CDR1 DFQATT and CDR2 SNEGSKA (reference sequence).

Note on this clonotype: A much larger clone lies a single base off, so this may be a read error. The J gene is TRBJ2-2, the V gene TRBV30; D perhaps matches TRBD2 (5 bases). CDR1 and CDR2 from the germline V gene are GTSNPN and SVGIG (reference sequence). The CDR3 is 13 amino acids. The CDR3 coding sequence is TGTGCCTGGATGGATACGAACACCGGGGATCTGTTTTTT. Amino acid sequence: CAWMDTNTGDLFF.

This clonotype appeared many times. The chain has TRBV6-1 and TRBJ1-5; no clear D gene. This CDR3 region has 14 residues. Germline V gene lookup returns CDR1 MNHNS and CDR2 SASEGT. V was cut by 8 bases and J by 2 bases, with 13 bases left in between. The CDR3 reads CASSDDIRNQPQHF. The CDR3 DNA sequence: TGTGCCAGCTCTGACGACATACGCAATCAGCCCCAGCATTTT.

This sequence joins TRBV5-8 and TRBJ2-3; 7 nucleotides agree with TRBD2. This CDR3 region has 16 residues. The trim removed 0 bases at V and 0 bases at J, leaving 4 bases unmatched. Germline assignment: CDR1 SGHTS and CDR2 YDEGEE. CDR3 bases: TGTGCCAGCAGCTTGGGGCGCGGGAGAAGCACAGATACGCAGTATTTT. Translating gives CASSLGRGRSTDTQYF.

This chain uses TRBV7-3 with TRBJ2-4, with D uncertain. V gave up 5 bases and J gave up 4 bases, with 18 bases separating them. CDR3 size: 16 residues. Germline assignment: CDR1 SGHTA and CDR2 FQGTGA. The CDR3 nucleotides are TGTGCCAGCAGCCAGCTTCGCAGAGAGAATAAAAACATTCAGTACTTC. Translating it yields CASSQLRRENKNIQYF.

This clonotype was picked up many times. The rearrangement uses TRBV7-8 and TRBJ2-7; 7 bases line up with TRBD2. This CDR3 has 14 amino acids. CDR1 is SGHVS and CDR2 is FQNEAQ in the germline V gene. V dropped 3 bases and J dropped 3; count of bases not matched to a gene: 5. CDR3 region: CASSLGGTVYEQYF. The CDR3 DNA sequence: TGTGCCAGCAGCTTGGGGGGGACGGTCTACGAGCAGTACTTC.

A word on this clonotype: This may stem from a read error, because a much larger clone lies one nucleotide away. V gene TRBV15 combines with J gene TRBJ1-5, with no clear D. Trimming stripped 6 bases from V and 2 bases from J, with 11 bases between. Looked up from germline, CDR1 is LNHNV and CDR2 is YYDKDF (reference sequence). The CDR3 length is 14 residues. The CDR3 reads CATRSGSGNQPQHF. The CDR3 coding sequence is TGTGCCACCAGATCTGGGTCCGGCAATCAGCCCCAGCATTTT.

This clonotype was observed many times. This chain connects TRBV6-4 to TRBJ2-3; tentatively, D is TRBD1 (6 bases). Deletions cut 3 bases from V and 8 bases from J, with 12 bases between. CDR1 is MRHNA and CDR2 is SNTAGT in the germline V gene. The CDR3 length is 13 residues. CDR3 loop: CASSDASRGTQYF. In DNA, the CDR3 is TGTGCCAGCAGTGATGCTAGCAGGGGTACGCAGTATTTT.

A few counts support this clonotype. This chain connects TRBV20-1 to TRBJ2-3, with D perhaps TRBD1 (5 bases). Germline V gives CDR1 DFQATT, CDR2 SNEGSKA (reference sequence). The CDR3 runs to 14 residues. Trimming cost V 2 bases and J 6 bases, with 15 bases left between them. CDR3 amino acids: CSARLASYRDTQYF. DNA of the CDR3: TGCAGTGCTAGATTGGCATCATACAGGGATACGCAGTATTTT.

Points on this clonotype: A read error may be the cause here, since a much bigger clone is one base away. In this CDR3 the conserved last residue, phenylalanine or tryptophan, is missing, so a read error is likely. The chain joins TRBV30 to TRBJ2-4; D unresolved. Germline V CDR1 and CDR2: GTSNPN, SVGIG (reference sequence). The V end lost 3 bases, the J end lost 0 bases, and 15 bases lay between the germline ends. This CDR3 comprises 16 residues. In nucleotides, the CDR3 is TGTGCCTGGAGCACAACCGCCACGAGAGCCAAAAACATTCAGTACTCC. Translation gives CAWSTTATRAKNIQYS.

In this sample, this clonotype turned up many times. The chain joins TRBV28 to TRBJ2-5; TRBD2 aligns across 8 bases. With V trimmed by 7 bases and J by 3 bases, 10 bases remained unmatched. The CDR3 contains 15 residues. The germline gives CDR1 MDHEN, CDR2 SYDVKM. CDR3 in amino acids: CASTFLAGVKETQYF. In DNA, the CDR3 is TGTGCCAGCACCTTCCTAGCGGGCGTAAAAGAGACCCAGTACTTC.